The rows below give T cell receptor beta chains drawn from one sample of a study of CD8+CD57+ T cells in acquired aplastic anemia. TCRdb processed the reads anew with MiXCR; each CDR3 protein has one entry. Of some 170,000 distinct CDR3 sequences listed, around 40% are singletons. The sample was sorted CD4+, CD8+, or CD8+CD57+ T cells (not recorded which) from PBMCs. These receptors all come from a human donor in good health. Each CDR3 is given with its conserved first and last residue. The order of the fields is J gene, clone size, D gene, V gene, CDR3 DNA, CDR3 protein. A D gene is named only where the DNA matches it firmly. Clone size, where shown, is once, few, many, or a class for clones that have expanded.

J gene: TRBJ2-3; clone size: many; D gene: .; V gene: TRBV20-1; CDR3 DNA: TGCAGTGCCGGAGCAGGGAGCACAGATACGCAGTATTTT; CDR3 protein: CSAGAGSTDTQYF
J gene: TRBJ2-5; clone size: .; D gene: TRBD2; V gene: TRBV20-1; CDR3 DNA: TGCAGTGCAAAAGCGGGAGGGCAGGGAGAGACCCAGTACTTC; CDR3 protein: CSAKAGGQGETQYF
J gene: TRBJ2-7; clone size: .; D gene: .; V gene: TRBV2; CDR3 DNA: TGTGCCAGCAAGGGGACAGCCCTTGCGGGGGAGCAGTACTTC; CDR3 protein: CASKGTALAGEQYF
J gene: TRBJ1-1; clone size: many; D gene: .; V gene: TRBV7-3; CDR3 DNA: TGTGCCAGCAGCTTCCAGTGGAACACTGAAGCTTTCTTT; CDR3 protein: CASSFQWNTEAFF
J gene: TRBJ2-5; clone size: .; D gene: TRBD2; V gene: TRBV25-1; CDR3 DNA: TGTGCCAGCTCACCACGCGGGGGGGCCGGTGAGACCCAGTACTTC; CDR3 protein: CASSPRGGAGETQYF
J gene: TRBJ2-7; clone size: few; D gene: .; V gene: TRBV7-2; CDR3 DNA: TGTGCCAGTAAGGTCTCGTCCGGGATTTACGAGCAGTACTTC; CDR3 protein: CASKVSSGIYEQYF
J gene: TRBJ2-3; clone size: few; D gene: TRBD2; V gene: TRBV29-1; CDR3 DNA: TGCAGCGTACAGAGGACTAGCGGGGGGGCCGGCGCAGATACGCAGTATTTT; CDR3 protein: CSVQRTSGGAGADTQYF
J gene: TRBJ1-4; clone size: .; D gene: .; V gene: TRBV19; CDR3 DNA: TGTGCCAGTAGTATGTCTTCAACCCTCGAAAAACTGTTTTTT; CDR3 protein: CASSMSSTLEKLFF
J gene: TRBJ2-7; clone size: .; D gene: TRBD2; V gene: TRBV5-4; CDR3 DNA: TGTGCCAGCAGCTTAGCCGACCTAGCGGGAGTCCGCTACGAGCAGTACTTC; CDR3 protein: CASSLADLAGVRYEQYF
J gene: TRBJ2-1; clone size: many; D gene: .; V gene: TRBV5-1; CDR3 DNA: TGCGCCAGTCGCCCAGGGTTGCAGGCCAATGAGCAGTTCTTC; CDR3 protein: CASRPGLQANEQFF
J gene: TRBJ2-3; clone size: many; D gene: .; V gene: TRBV5-1; CDR3 DNA: TGCGCCAGCAGCCCACGGACGGAGTACACAGATACGCAGTATTTT; CDR3 protein: CASSPRTEYTDTQYF
J gene: TRBJ2-6; clone size: many; D gene: .; V gene: TRBV19; CDR3 DNA: TGTGCCAGTAGCCCAATCAGGCTTGGGGCCAACGTCCTGACTTTC; CDR3 protein: CASSPIRLGANVLTF
J gene: TRBJ2-7; clone size: .; D gene: .; V gene: TRBV24-1; CDR3 DNA: TGTGCCACCAGTGATAGGGTCACCTACGAGCAGTACTTC; CDR3 protein: CATSDRVTYEQYF
J gene: TRBJ1-6; clone size: .; D gene: TRBD1; V gene: TRBV10-1; CDR3 DNA: TGCGCCAGCAGTGACCCCGGACAGGGGGGTGATTCACCCCTCCACTTT; CDR3 protein: CASSDPGQGGDSPLHF
J gene: TRBJ1-5; clone size: many; D gene: .; V gene: TRBV7-8; CDR3 DNA: TGTGCCAGCAGCCCCGAAGTCTATAGCAATCAGCCCCAGCATTTT; CDR3 protein: CASSPEVYSNQPQHF
J gene: TRBJ1-5; clone size: many; D gene: TRBD1; V gene: TRBV10-3; CDR3 DNA: TGTGCCATCAGCCCGGGACAGACGTATAGCAATCAGCCCCAGCATTTT; CDR3 protein: CAISPGQTYSNQPQHF
J gene: TRBJ2-2; clone size: many; D gene: TRBD1; V gene: TRBV2; CDR3 DNA: TGTGCCAGCAGTTCGAGCCCCGGGACAGGGAACACCGGGGAGCTGTTTTTT; CDR3 protein: CASSSSPGTGNTGELFF
J gene: TRBJ2-1; clone size: many; D gene: TRBD2; V gene: TRBV20-1; CDR3 DNA: TGCAGTGCTGCCCGACCGGGACTAGCGGGAGGGGGGTTCTTC; CDR3 protein: CSAARPGLAGGGFF
J gene: TRBJ2-1; clone size: .; D gene: .; V gene: TRBV24-1; CDR3 DNA: TGTGCCACCAGTGATTTTTCGGCAAGCAATGAGCAGTTCTTC; CDR3 protein: CATSDFSASNEQFF
J gene: TRBJ2-3; clone size: few; D gene: TRBD1; V gene: TRBV18; CDR3 DNA: TGTGCCAGCTTAACCGGACAGGGACCTCGGGATACGCAGTATTTT; CDR3 protein: CASLTGQGPRDTQYF
J gene: TRBJ1-6; clone size: .; D gene: .; V gene: TRBV11-1; CDR3 DNA: TGTGCCAGCAGAGATTTTCAGGACGCCTATAATTCACCCCTCCACTTT; CDR3 protein: CASRDFQDAYNSPLHF
J gene: TRBJ2-5; clone size: .; D gene: .; V gene: TRBV7-9; CDR3 DNA: TGTGCCAGCAGGCCTGACCAGTACCAAGAGACCCAGTACTTC; CDR3 protein: CASRPDQYQETQYF
J gene: TRBJ2-7; clone size: .; D gene: .; V gene: TRBV15; CDR3 DNA: TGTGCCACCAGCAGAGAGCCTAAGCGTACCGAGCAGTACTTC; CDR3 protein: CATSREPKRTEQYF
J gene: TRBJ1-1; clone size: many; D gene: .; V gene: TRBV6-6; CDR3 DNA: TGTGCCAGCAGTTACTCGGTGAACACTGAAGCTTTCTTT; CDR3 protein: CASSYSVNTEAFF
J gene: TRBJ2-1; clone size: many; D gene: TRBD2; V gene: TRBV7-8; CDR3 DNA: TGTGCCAGCAGCCAGCGTAGTAGCGGGATTAACAATGAGCAGTTCTTC; CDR3 protein: CASSQRSSGINNEQFF
J gene: TRBJ2-1; clone size: .; D gene: .; V gene: TRBV27; CDR3 DNA: TGTGCCAGCAGTTTGAGGACCTCAAACAATGAGCAGCTCTTC; CDR3 protein: CASSLRTSNNEQLF
J gene: TRBJ2-5; clone size: .; D gene: TRBD2; V gene: TRBV7-9; CDR3 DNA: TGTGCCAGCACCCTACCCACTAGCGGGGCCTGGCCGACCCAGTACTTC; CDR3 protein: CASTLPTSGAWPTQYF
J gene: TRBJ2-7; clone size: many; D gene: .; V gene: TRBV6-1; CDR3 DNA: TGTGCCACCTGGGACTCGCCCTACGAGCAGTACTTC; CDR3 protein: CATWDSPYEQYF
J gene: TRBJ1-2; clone size: few; D gene: TRBD1; V gene: TRBV7-9; CDR3 DNA: TGTGCCAGCAGTCAGGGACAGAATTATGGCTACACCTTC; CDR3 protein: CASSQGQNYGYTF
J gene: TRBJ1-1; clone size: few; D gene: .; V gene: TRBV15; CDR3 DNA: TGTGCCACCAGCAGTCAACAGAACACTGAAGCTTTCTTT; CDR3 protein: CATSSQQNTEAFF
J gene: TRBJ1-3; clone size: .; D gene: .; V gene: TRBV29-1; CDR3 DNA: TGCAGCGTCGGCAAAGGGGCTGGAAACACCATATATTTT; CDR3 protein: CSVGKGAGNTIYF
J gene: TRBJ1-2; clone size: .; D gene: TRBD1; V gene: TRBV29-1; CDR3 DNA: TGCAGCGGCGGGACAGGGAGGCAAGGTGGCTACACCTTC; CDR3 protein: CSGGTGRQGGYTF
J gene: TRBJ2-7; clone size: many; D gene: .; V gene: TRBV3-1; CDR3 DNA: TGTGCCAGCAGCCAAGAAGGCGGGTTCTACGAGCAGTACTTC; CDR3 protein: CASSQEGGFYEQYF
J gene: TRBJ2-7; clone size: .; D gene: .; V gene: TRBV11-1; CDR3 DNA: TGTGCCAGCAGCTTAGGGTTCGTGGGAGGTTTAGGGAAGGTATTCGAGCAGTACTTC; CDR3 protein: CASSLGFVGGLGKVFEQYF
J gene: TRBJ1-6; clone size: .; D gene: TRBD1; V gene: TRBV19; CDR3 DNA: TGTGCCAGTAGTATCAGGGCAGGGGGCAATTCACCCCTCCGCTTT; CDR3 protein: CASSIRAGGNSPLRF